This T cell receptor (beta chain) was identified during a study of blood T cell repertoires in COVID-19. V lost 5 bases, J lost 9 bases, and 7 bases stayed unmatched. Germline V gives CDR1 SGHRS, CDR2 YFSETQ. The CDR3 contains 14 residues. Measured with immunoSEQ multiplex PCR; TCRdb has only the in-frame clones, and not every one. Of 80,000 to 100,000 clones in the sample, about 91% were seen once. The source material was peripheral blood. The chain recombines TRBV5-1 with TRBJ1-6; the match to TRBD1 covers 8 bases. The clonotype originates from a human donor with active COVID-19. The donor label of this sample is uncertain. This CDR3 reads CASSQDRVRSPLHF. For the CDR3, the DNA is TGCGCCAGCAGTCAGGACAGGGTGCGTTCACCCCTCCACTTT.